The 14 T cell receptor beta chains listed next were all sequenced from one sample in a study of blood T cell repertoires in COVID-19. Clones were read by immunoSEQ multiplex PCR, and TCRdb kept only the in-frame ones, dropping some. In the table there are some 200,000 clones, 85% to 90% of which are singletons. The sample consisted of peripheral blood. The receptor set was obtained from a man younger than 30 with active or convalescent COVID-19.

The chain uses TRBV21-1 and TRBJ1-4; the table's D call of TRBD1 was not tested on the DNA. TRBV21-1 is recorded as a pseudogene. CDR3 length equals 14 residues. CDR3 DNA: TGTGCCAGCAGACAGGGTAGAGCTAATGAAAAACTGTTTTTT. Its translation: CASRQGRANEKLFF.

The V and J genes are TRBV7-9 and TRBJ1-6; maybe TRBD1 (6 bases). The V gene lost 5 bases and the J gene lost 7 bases, with 9 bases spanning the gap. The CDR3 consists of 13 residues. Germline CDR1 is SEHNR and CDR2 is FQNEAQ (reference sequence). The CDR3 loop reads CASSTQGNSPLHF. Written as DNA, the CDR3 is TGTGCCAGCAGCACACAGGGAAATTCACCCCTCCACTTT.

CDR3 loop: CATSRGLAGWSDEQFF. The CDR3 DNA reads TGTGCCACCAGTCGTGGGCTAGCGGGATGGAGCGATGAGCAGTTCTTC. The chain combines TRBV24-1 with TRBJ2-1; 9 bases align to TRBD2. J was trimmed by 8 bases and V by 6 bases; bases with no gene match: 13. CDR1 is KGHDR and CDR2 is SFDVKD in the germline V gene. The CDR3 has 16 residues.

This chain links TRBV7-2 with TRBJ1-5; TRBD1 might be the D (6 bases). The germline V gene encodes CDR1 SGHTA and CDR2 FQGNSA. Trimming took off 2 bases at V and 2 bases at J, with 10 bases between the two ends. This CDR3 contains 15 residues. CDR3 sequence: CASSLSSGGNQPQHF. In DNA form, the CDR3 reads TGTGCCAGCAGCTTATCATCAGGGGGCAATCAGCCCCAGCATTTT.

As for this clone: Other DNA variants within this sample encode the same CDR3. The genes are TRBV6-5 and TRBJ2-7; TRBD1 agrees at 9 bases. There are 15 residues in the CDR3. With 5 bases clipped from V and 4 bases from J, the junction kept 9 bases outside the gene matches. Germline CDR1 is MNHEY and CDR2 is SVGAGI. The CDR3 region is CASSSRRDRDYEQYF. The CDR3 region has the DNA TGTGCCAGCAGTAGTAGACGGGACAGGGATTACGAGCAGTACTTC.

V is TRBV28 and J is TRBJ2-7; tentative D call: TRBD1 (6 bases). Germline CDR1 reads MDHEN; CDR2 reads SYDVKM. V dropped 5 bases and J dropped 9 bases, with 11 bases sitting between them. There are 11 residues in the CDR3. As DNA, the CDR3 is TGTGCCAGCAGTGACAAGACAGGGCAGTACGTC. It specifies CASSDKTGQYV.

The chain joins TRBV3-1 (or the pseudogene TRBV3-2) to TRBJ2-2; a possible D gene is TRBD2 (7 bases). The CDR3 extends over 17 amino acids. Germline V gene sequence: CDR1 LGHDT, CDR2 YNNKEL (reference sequence). The germline V and J ends were trimmed by 1 base and 7 bases, with 19 bases remaining between them. CDR3 region: CASSQVMFGGLGGELFF. The CDR3, as DNA: TGTGCCAGCAGCCAAGTAATGTTCGGGGGGCTTGGCGGGGAGCTGTTTTTT.

The chain has TRBV11-3 and TRBJ1-1, with D perhaps matching TRBD1 (5 bases). Germline CDR1 and CDR2: SGHNT and YENEEA. The V end was cut by 4 bases, the J end by 6 bases, with 15 bases between. This CDR3 region has 14 residues. This CDR3 is CASSYYMGEAEAFF. The CDR3 DNA is TGTGCCAGCAGCTATTATATGGGGGAGGCTGAAGCTTTCTTT.

The chain links TRBV27 to TRBJ2-6; D gene unclear. Germline loops: CDR1 MNHEY, CDR2 SMNVEV (reference sequence). Trimming cost V 7 bases and J 0 bases, with 10 bases left between them. This CDR3 region has 15 residues. CDR3 loop: CASTQLLSGANVLTF. CDR3 nucleotide sequence: TGTGCCAGCACCCAACTGCTCTCTGGGGCCAACGTCCTGACTTTC.

As concerns this clone: Other DNA sequences in this sample translate to the same CDR3. The chain recombines TRBV18 with TRBJ1-6, with a weak D call TRBD1 (6 bases). Trimming cost V 2 bases and J 5 bases, with 10 bases left between them. The CDR3 is 15 residues long. Per the germline V gene, CDR1 is KGHSH and CDR2 is LQKENI. CDR3 bases: TGTGCCAGCTCACCAGGACAGATAGATAATTCACCCCTCCACTTT. It translates to CASSPGQIDNSPLHF.

With respect to this clone: Other nucleotide sequences from this sample produce the same CDR3. The V call is TRBV6-5, the J call TRBJ1-1, with D possibly being TRBD1 (6 bases). Germline CDR1 MNHEY, CDR2 SVGAGI. The CDR3 extends over 14 amino acids. V lost 6 bases, J lost 0 bases, and 11 bases lay in between. CDR3 nucleotides: TGTGCCAGCAGCTACGACAGGCTGAACACTGAAGCTTTCTTT. Its protein product is CASSYDRLNTEAFF.

This clone has a single count. The rearrangement links TRBV13 to TRBJ1-2; 9 bases map to TRBD1. This CDR3 is 15 amino acids long. Looked up from germline, CDR1 is PRHDT and CDR2 is FYEKMQ (reference sequence). The junction had 7 bases not matched to a gene; V was cut back by 4 bases and J by 4 bases. The CDR3 DNA follows: TGTGCCAGCAGCTGGACAGGGGCGCAGGGCTATGGCTACACCTTC. It translates to CASSWTGAQGYGYTF.

V usage is TRBV6-4 and J usage is TRBJ1-2; D is uncertain. Germline CDR1 MRHNA, CDR2 SNTAGT. V was clipped by 3 bases and J by 8 bases, with 13 bases between them. This CDR3 is built from 13 residues. The CDR3 here is CASSDFSVRGYTF. The CDR3 nucleotides are TGTGCCAGCAGTGATTTCAGCGTGCGGGGCTACACCTTC.

This chain connects TRBV29-1 to TRBJ1-2, with D tentatively TRBD1 (5 bases). Between the trimmed V and J ends, which lost 7 bases and 4 bases, there was a span of 16 bases. The CDR3 runs to 13 residues. Germline values: CDR1 SQVTM, CDR2 ANQGSEA. The chain's CDR3 is CSAGGADLYGYTF. The DNA for the CDR3 is TGCAGCGCCGGTGGGGCAGATCTCTATGGCTACACCTTC.